The next 14 T cell receptor beta chains were all read from a single sample in a study of shared clonotypes between healthy human individuals. Data came from immunoSEQ multiplex PCR; TCRdb stores just in-frame clones and leaves some out. The sample lists 2.3 million or so clones, approximately 95% occurring once. The sequenced material came from naive CD4+ T cells from PBMCs. Noted subset: CD45RA+ positively selected. These TCRs come from a man aged 18 to 30 in good health. Some clones in this sample may be carry-over from other donors' samples.

The chain has TRBV28 and TRBJ2-1; TRBD1 agrees at 9 bases. The trim removed 3 bases at V and 3 bases at J, leaving 15 bases unmatched. In germline, CDR1 is MDHEN, CDR2 SYDVKM. The CDR3 is made up of 19 amino acids. CDR3 residues: CASSLPGQGTLGLYNEQFF. CDR3 coding DNA: TGTGCCAGCAGTTTGCCGGGACAGGGAACTCTGGGGCTCTACAATGAGCAGTTCTTC.

This chain uses TRBV6-1 with TRBJ2-7; TRBD2 agrees at 12 bases. V gave up 1 base and J gave up 2 bases; unmatched junction bases: 6. CDR1 and CDR2 (germline): MNHNS, SASEGT. The CDR3 is 17 residues long. The CDR3 here is CASSEGGTSGWPYEQYF. DNA for the CDR3: TGTGCCAGCAGTGAAGGAGGGACTAGCGGGTGGCCCTACGAGCAGTACTTC.

This chain connects TRBV7-6 to TRBJ2-7; TRBD2 is a possible D gene (6 bases). V was pared by 1 base and J by 5 bases, with 12 bases between. This CDR3 contains 14 residues. Germline V gives CDR1 SGHVS, CDR2 FNYEAQ. CDR3 nucleotide sequence: TGTGCCAGCAGCTTAGTACGGGGGACCGACGAGCAGTACTTC. Encoded protein: CASSLVRGTDEQYF. Full variable domain (missing parts from reference TRBV7-6 and TRBJ2-7): GAGVSQSPRYKVTKRGQDVALRCDPISGHVSLYWYRQALGQGPEFLTYFNYEAQQDKSGLPNDRFSAERPEGSISTLTIQRTEQRDSAMYRCASSLVRGTDEQYFGPGTRLTVT.

V gene TRBV6-1 combines with J gene TRBJ1-1; D gene uncertain. This CDR3 has 14 amino acids. Between the trimmed V and J ends, which lost 7 bases and 0 bases, there was a span of 12 bases. The germline CDR1 and CDR2 sequences are MNHNS and SASEGT. This chain's CDR3 is CASTRAHLNTEAFF. The CDR3 coding sequence is TGTGCCAGCACGAGGGCCCATCTGAACACTGAAGCTTTCTTT.

The chain uses TRBV27 and TRBJ1-4; D ambiguous. The CDR3 is 13 amino acids. V shed 5 bases and J shed 8 bases, with 12 bases lying between them. Germline-derived CDR1 and CDR2 are MNHEY and SMNVEV (reference sequence). The CDR3 reads CASSLRPIEKLFF. CDR3 in DNA: TGTGCCAGCAGTCTCAGGCCGATCGAAAAACTGTTTTTT.

The J gene is TRBJ2-1, the V gene TRBV5-5; D not certain. The germline gives CDR1 SGHKS, CDR2 YYEKEE (reference sequence). Trimming stripped 2 bases from V and 0 bases from J, with 9 bases between. CDR3 length: 15 residues. CDR3: CASSLTQTSYNEQFF. Here the CDR3 DNA reads TGTGCCAGCAGCTTAACGCAGACCTCCTACAATGAGCAGTTCTTC.

The V gene is TRBV28, the J gene TRBJ2-2, with 10 bases identical to TRBD2. This CDR3 region has 19 residues. J lost 3 bases, V lost 3 bases, and 13 bases had no gene match. The germline V gene has CDR1 MDHEN and CDR2 SYDVKM. The DNA of the CDR3 is TGTGCCAGCAGTTTTTCATCTAGCGGGAGTGGGTCGTACACCGGGGAGCTGTTTTTT. Translating it yields CASSFSSSGSGSYTGELFF.

The CDR3, as DNA: TGTGCCAGCAGCTTTAGAGGACTAGCGGGGGGAGGGACAGATACGCAGTATTTT. Protein product: CASSFRGLAGGGTDTQYF. The chain is built from TRBV7-2 and TRBJ2-3; 14 positions agree with TRBD2. The CDR3 length is 18 residues. V shed 3 bases, J shed 3 bases, and the junction held 8 bases outside the gene matches. Germline V lookup: CDR1 SGHTA, CDR2 FQGNSA.

The rearrangement links TRBV7-6 to TRBJ2-2; 10 bases match TRBD1. Germline V CDR1 and CDR2: SGHVS, FNYEAQ. The CDR3 sequence is 15 residues long. The V segment lost 5 bases and the J segment 7 bases; nucleotides outside the gene matches: 7. The CDR3 DNA sequence: TGTGCCAGCAGCATAGACAGGGGGCGGATCGGGGAGCTGTTTTTT. Its translation: CASSIDRGRIGELFF.

The chain is built from TRBV15 and TRBJ1-5, with TRBD1 as a possible D gene (6 bases). Trimming took off 0 bases at V and 2 bases at J, with 17 bases between the two ends. The CDR3 consists of 18 residues. CDR1 and CDR2 (germline): LNHNV, YYDKDF (reference sequence). This chain's CDR3 is CATSRDSVRGTGNQPQHF. CDR3 nucleotides: TGTGCCACCAGCAGAGATTCGGTTAGGGGGACGGGCAATCAGCCCCAGCATTTT.

The chain links TRBV7-6 to TRBJ2-1; 13 nucleotides agree with TRBD2. The germline V gene encodes CDR1 SGHVS and CDR2 FNYEAQ. J was trimmed by 0 bases and V by 5 bases; bases with no gene match: 4. CDR3 length equals 17 residues. In DNA form, the CDR3 reads TGTGCCAGCAGCCCGGGACTAGCGGGGAGCTCCTACAATGAGCAGTTCTTC. This gives the protein CASSPGLAGSSYNEQFF.

Comments on this clone: Other DNA sequences in the same sample also yield this CDR3. The chain couples TRBV5-4 to TRBJ1-5; 9 positions match TRBD1. V trimming: 2 bases; J trimming: 3 bases; junction bases outside the gene matches: 3. Germline V CDR1 and CDR2: SGHNT, YYREEE (reference sequence). This CDR3 has 15 residues. The CDR3 region is CASSLGTGFNQPQHF. The CDR3 nucleotides are TGTGCCAGCAGCTTAGGGACAGGGTTCAATCAGCCCCAGCATTTT.

The chain employs TRBV4-1 and TRBJ2-2; 10 nucleotides match TRBD1. The ends lost 8 bases at V and 1 base at J; junction bases unmatched: 10. This CDR3 region has 17 residues. Looked up from germline, CDR1 is MGHRA and CDR2 is YSYEKL. CDR3 protein: CASAYPDRGLNTGELFF. The DNA of the CDR3 is TGCGCCAGCGCATACCCCGACAGGGGGCTGAACACCGGGGAGCTGTTTTTT.

The CDR3 nucleotides are TGTGCCAGCAGTTTCTTGCCCTACAATGAGCAGTTCTTC. Translated: CASSFLPYNEQFF. The chain employs TRBV27 and TRBJ2-1; D is unclear. Germline V lookup: CDR1 MNHEY, CDR2 SMNVEV (reference sequence). Trimming took 3 bases from V and 2 from J, leaving 5 bases between them. CDR3 length: 13 amino acids.